Considering frequency, the clone carrying this TCR beta chain is medium-sized. Antigen: not known. This specimen comes from a study of T cell clusters in autoimmune cytopenias. Study-wide points: The T cell clusters were defined only in silico, without experimental functional validation.

TRB was amplified by touch-down multiplex PCR, primer pools A and B combined. TCRdb reanalyzed the multiplex PCR reads and collapses them to one entry per CDR3 protein, without DNA. This sample contains about 1,900 distinct CDR3 sequences. TRB was amplified from 250 ng of peripheral blood genomic DNA per sample. The CDR3 contains 17 residues. CDR1 and CDR2 (germline): SEHNR, FQNEAQ (reference sequence). The TCR sequence derives from a human donor with an autoimmune cytopenia or autoimmune hepatitis (not recorded which). The sample was peripheral blood. V is TRBV7-9 and J is TRBJ2-3; TCRdb's assignment of TRBD2 cannot be checked, as there is no DNA. The CDR3 loop is CASSSPASGGSRDTQYF.